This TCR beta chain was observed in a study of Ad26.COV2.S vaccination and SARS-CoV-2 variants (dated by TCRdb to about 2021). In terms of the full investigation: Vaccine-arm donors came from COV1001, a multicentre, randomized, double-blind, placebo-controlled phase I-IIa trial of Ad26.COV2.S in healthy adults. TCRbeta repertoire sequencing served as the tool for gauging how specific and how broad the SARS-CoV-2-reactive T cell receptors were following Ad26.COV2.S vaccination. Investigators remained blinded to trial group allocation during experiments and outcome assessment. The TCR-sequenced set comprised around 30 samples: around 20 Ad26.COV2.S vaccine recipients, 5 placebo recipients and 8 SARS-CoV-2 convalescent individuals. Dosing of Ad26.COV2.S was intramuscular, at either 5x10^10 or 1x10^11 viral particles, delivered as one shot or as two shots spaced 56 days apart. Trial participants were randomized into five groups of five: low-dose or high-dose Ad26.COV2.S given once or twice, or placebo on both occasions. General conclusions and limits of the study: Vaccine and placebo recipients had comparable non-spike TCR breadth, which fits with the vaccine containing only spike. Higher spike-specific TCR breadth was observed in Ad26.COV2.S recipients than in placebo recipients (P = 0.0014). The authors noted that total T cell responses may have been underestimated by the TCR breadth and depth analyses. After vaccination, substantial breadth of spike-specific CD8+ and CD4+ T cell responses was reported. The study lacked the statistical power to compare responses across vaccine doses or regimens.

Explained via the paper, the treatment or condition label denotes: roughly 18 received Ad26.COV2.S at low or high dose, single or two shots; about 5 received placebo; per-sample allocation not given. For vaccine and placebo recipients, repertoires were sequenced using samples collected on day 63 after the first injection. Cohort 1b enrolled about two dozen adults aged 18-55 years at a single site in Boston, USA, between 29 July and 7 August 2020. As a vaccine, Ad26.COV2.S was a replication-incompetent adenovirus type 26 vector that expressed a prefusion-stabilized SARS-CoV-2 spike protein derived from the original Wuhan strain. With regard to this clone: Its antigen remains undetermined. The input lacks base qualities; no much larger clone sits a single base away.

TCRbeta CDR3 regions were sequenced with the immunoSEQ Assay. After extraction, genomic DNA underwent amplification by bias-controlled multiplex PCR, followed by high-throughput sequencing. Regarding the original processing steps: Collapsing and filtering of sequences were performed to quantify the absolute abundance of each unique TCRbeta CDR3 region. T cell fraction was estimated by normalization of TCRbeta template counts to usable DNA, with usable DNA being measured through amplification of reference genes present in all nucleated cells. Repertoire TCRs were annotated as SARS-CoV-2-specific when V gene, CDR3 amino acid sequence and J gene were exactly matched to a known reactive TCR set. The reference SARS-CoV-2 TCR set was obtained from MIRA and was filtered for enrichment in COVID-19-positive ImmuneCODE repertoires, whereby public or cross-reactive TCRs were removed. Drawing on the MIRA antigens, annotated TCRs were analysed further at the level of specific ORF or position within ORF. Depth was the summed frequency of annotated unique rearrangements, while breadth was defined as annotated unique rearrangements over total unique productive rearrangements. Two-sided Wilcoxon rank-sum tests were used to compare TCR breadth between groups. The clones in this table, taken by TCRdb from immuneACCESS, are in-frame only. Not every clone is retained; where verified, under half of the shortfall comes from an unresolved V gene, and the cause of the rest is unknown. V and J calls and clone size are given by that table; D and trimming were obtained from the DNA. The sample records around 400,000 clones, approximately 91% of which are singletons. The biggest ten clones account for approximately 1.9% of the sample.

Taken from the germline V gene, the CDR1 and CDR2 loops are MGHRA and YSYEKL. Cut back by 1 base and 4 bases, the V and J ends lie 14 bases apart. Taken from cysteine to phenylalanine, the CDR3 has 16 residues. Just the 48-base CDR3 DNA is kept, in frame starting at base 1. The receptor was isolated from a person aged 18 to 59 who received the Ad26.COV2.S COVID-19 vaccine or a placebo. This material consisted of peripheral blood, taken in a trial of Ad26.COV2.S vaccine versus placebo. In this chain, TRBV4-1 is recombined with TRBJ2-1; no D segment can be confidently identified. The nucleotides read TGCGCCAGCAGCCAAGTATCCCGGAGTCTGTACAATGAGCAGTTCTTC. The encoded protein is CASSQVSRSLYNEQFF.